A single sample gave rise to the 23 T cell receptor beta chains below, sequenced in a study of blood T cell repertoires in COVID-19. TCRdb's table, derived via immunoSEQ multiplex PCR, lists solely in-frame clones and lacks some. The sample comprises fewer than 200,000 clones, roughly 80% of which are singletons, and 4.4% rests with the top ten. The sample was PBMCs or T cells enriched from blood (not recorded which). These receptor sequences come from a woman aged 45-59 years who had recovered from COVID-19.

The rearrangement links TRBV6-5 to TRBJ2-5, with D possibly matching TRBD2 (6 bases). The V and J ends lost 6 bases and 5 bases respectively, with 16 bases between them. Germline V CDR1 and CDR2: MNHEY, SVGAGI. The CDR3 consists of 14 residues. The CDR3, as DNA: TGTGCCAGCAGGGAGGGACGGTGGTTGGAGACCCAGTACTTC. Encoded protein: CASREGRWLETQYF.

The chain recombines TRBV19 with TRBJ2-7, with 8 bases fitting TRBD1. CDR1 is LNHDA, CDR2 SQIVND, per germline (reference sequence). The CDR3 has 12 residues. V was pared by 6 bases and J by 6 bases, with 4 bases of the junction left unmatched. The CDR3 loop reads CASSDRGGEQYV. The CDR3 nucleotides read TGTGCCAGTAGCGACAGGGGAGGCGAGCAGTACGTC.

J is TRBJ1-5 and V is TRBV2; 7 bases fit TRBD1. This CDR3 has 12 residues. V lost 8 bases, J lost 6 bases, and 4 bases stayed unmatched. Germline-derived CDR1 and CDR2 are SNHLY and FYNNEI. The CDR3, as DNA: TGTGCCAGCGCACAGGGGAGTCAGCCCCAGCATTTT. Residues: CASAQGSQPQHF.

The chain joins TRBV28 to TRBJ1-2, with D perhaps TRBD1 (6 bases). The germline V gene encodes CDR1 MDHEN and CDR2 SYDVKM. This CDR3 is built from 15 residues. V shed 4 bases and J shed 4 bases, with 16 bases lying between them. CDR3 residues: CASSSYREGTYGYTF. The CDR3 region has the DNA TGTGCCAGCAGTTCGTACAGGGAAGGGACCTATGGCTACACCTTC.

This sequence joins TRBV3-1 (or the pseudogene TRBV3-2) and TRBJ1-1; D gene uncertain. CDR1 is LGHDT, CDR2 YNNKEL, per germline (reference sequence). Trimming pared 3 bases from V and 1 base from J, leaving 6 bases between. The CDR3 is 13 amino acids. In nucleotides, the CDR3 is TGTGCCAGCAGCCAGGGCCCGAACACTGAAGCTTTCTTT. Amino acid sequence: CASSQGPNTEAFF.

This rearrangement joins TRBV9 to TRBJ1-1; 7 bases line up with TRBD1. V was clipped by 1 base and J by 5 bases; unmatched bases: 8. The CDR3 has 15 residues. The germline CDR1 and CDR2 sequences are SGDLS and YYNGEE. CDR3 coding DNA: TGTGCCAGCAGCGTAACTACAGGGGTTGTAACTGAAGCTTTCTTT. Translated, it gives CASSVTTGVVTEAFF.

The chain recombines TRBV7-2 with TRBJ2-3, with TRBD2 matching over 12 bases. Germline loops: CDR1 SGHTA, CDR2 FQGNSA. After removal of 6 bases from V and 1 base from J, the junction contained 8 bases not matched to a gene. This CDR3 region has 17 residues. CDR3 sequence: CASSPTSGGWGTDTQYF. CDR3 bases: TGTGCCAGCAGTCCGACTAGCGGGGGCTGGGGCACAGATACGCAGTATTTT.

CDR3 in amino acids: CASSSGQGAGAFF. Here the CDR3 DNA reads TGTGCCAGCAGTTCTGGTCAGGGGGCGGGAGCTTTCTTT. The chain employs TRBV28 and TRBJ1-1, with 8 bases lining up with TRBD1. Germline V gene data show CDR1 as MDHEN and CDR2 as SYDVKM. The V gene end was trimmed by 4 bases and the J gene end by 10 bases; junction bases not matched to a gene: 8. This CDR3 is 13 amino acids long.

The genes are TRBV28 and TRBJ1-4, with a tentative D call TRBD1 (5 bases). The CDR3 is 12 residues long. Germline loops: CDR1 MDHEN, CDR2 SYDVKM. Trimming took 5 bases from V and 8 from J, leaving 9 bases between them. Here the CDR3 DNA reads TGTGCCAGCAGTGACAGCGACGAAAAACTGTTTTTT. Translating it yields CASSDSDEKLFF.

The genes are TRBV7-2 and TRBJ1-2; 8 bases are a match to TRBD1. The CDR3 is 16 amino acids. Germline trimming cut 6 bases from V and 4 bases from J; bases unmatched to any gene: 13. CDR1 is SGHTA and CDR2 is FQGNSA in the germline V gene. The CDR3 DNA sequence: TGTGCCAGCAGTCACTCAGGGGGCGGTTATACCTATGGCTACACCTTC. As protein: CASSHSGGGYTYGYTF.

The chain links TRBV5-1 to TRBJ2-5, with no clear D. From germline, CDR1 is SGHRS and CDR2 YFSETQ. With 4 bases removed from V and 2 bases from J, the gap between germline ends came to 9 bases. CDR3 length: 13 amino acids. The CDR3 DNA follows: TGCGCCAGCAGCCTAGAAACTCAAGAGACCCAGTACTTC. Translation gives CASSLETQETQYF.

The chain joins TRBV7-2 to TRBJ2-3; no clear D gene. V was pared by 4 bases and J by 10 bases, with 12 bases between. The CDR3 spans 12 residues. Germline CDR1 and CDR2: SGHTA and FQGNSA. CDR3 residues: CASSSQLSAQYF. The CDR3 DNA reads TGTGCCAGCAGCTCCCAGCTGAGCGCGCAGTATTTT.

The gene calls are TRBV3-1 (or the pseudogene TRBV3-2) and TRBJ2-2, with TRBD1 matching 9 bases. V shed 3 bases and J 9 bases; nucleotides not matched to a gene: 8. Germline CDR1 and CDR2: LGHDT and YNNKEL (reference sequence). The CDR3 sequence is 15 residues long. The CDR3 DNA reads as TGTGCCAGCAGCCATAGTAGCACAGGGGGCAGGGAGCTGTTTTTT. Its protein is CASSHSSTGGRELFF.

CDR3 sequence reads: CASSLQGLETQYF. As DNA, the CDR3 is TGTGCCAGCAGCTTACAGGGTTTAGAGACCCAGTACTTC. The gene calls are TRBV6-5 and TRBJ2-5; D possibly corresponds to TRBD1 (6 bases). Germline CDR1 and CDR2: MNHEY and SVGAGI. There are 13 residues in the CDR3. With 6 bases removed from V and 4 bases from J, the gap between germline ends came to 12 bases.

This chain joins TRBV6-5 and TRBJ2-1, with 8 bases matching TRBD2. CDR1 is MNHEY, CDR2 SVGAGI, per germline. Trimming at V came to 10 bases and at J to 5 bases, leaving 10 bases not matched to a gene. The CDR3 extends over 14 amino acids. DNA of the CDR3: TGTGCCACCTTCCGGGGGGGGTTGCACAATGAGCAGTTCTTC. Residues: CATFRGGLHNEQFF.

CDR3 loop: CASSRTSGGVQETQYF. CDR3 in DNA: TGTGCCAGCAGCCGGACTAGCGGGGGGGTCCAAGAGACCCAGTACTTC. The chain links TRBV11-1 to TRBJ2-5, with 15 bases that match TRBD2. V lost 5 bases and J lost 1; bases outside the gene matches: 2. CDR3 length: 16 amino acids. Germline CDR1 and CDR2: SGHAT and FQDESV (reference sequence).

The gene calls are TRBV6-6 and TRBJ1-6; a weak D match, TRBD1 (5 bases). Germline V gene lookup returns CDR1 MNHNY and CDR2 SVGAGI (reference sequence). Trimming removed 0 bases at V and 7 bases at J, with 10 bases between. The CDR3 sequence is 15 residues long. Written as DNA, the CDR3 is TGTGCCAGCAGTTACTCGGTCCAGGGAAATTCACCCCTCCACTTT. It specifies CASSYSVQGNSPLHF.

J is TRBJ1-1 and V is TRBV28; D may be TRBD1 (6 bases). Germline V CDR1 and CDR2: MDHEN, SYDVKM. This CDR3 region has 13 residues. V dropped 3 bases and J dropped 5 bases, with 10 bases sitting between them. CDR3 region: CASSLNRATEAFF. The DNA of the CDR3 is TGTGCCAGCAGTTTGAACAGGGCGACTGAAGCTTTCTTT.

This chain links TRBV28 with TRBJ1-3, with D possibly being TRBD1 (6 bases). This CDR3 has 14 amino acids. Trimming removed 3 bases at V and 3 bases at J, with 9 bases between. Per germline, CDR1 MDHEN and CDR2 SYDVKM. This chain's CDR3 is CASSLQGGGNTIYF. Written as DNA, the CDR3 is TGTGCCAGCAGTTTGCAAGGGGGTGGAAACACCATATATTTT. Combining the CDR3 with reference TRBV28 and TRBJ1-3 gives the whole variable domain DVKVTQSSRYLVKRTGEKVFLECVQDMDHENMFWYRQDPGLGLRLIYFSYDVKMKEKGDIPEGYSVSREKKERFSLILESASTNQTSMYLCASSLQGGGNTIYFGEGSWLTVV.

The genes are TRBV5-6 and TRBJ1-6; D remains unclear. The CDR3 has 13 amino acids. Germline V gene data show CDR1 as SGHDT and CDR2 as YYEEEE. V shed 0 bases and J shed 5 bases, with 3 bases lying between them. DNA of the CDR3: TGTGCCAGCAGCTTGGCTGATAATTCACCCCTCCACTTT. Its protein product is CASSLADNSPLHF.

The chain recombines TRBV7-9 with TRBJ2-7; TRBD1 might be the D (6 bases). The germline V and J ends were trimmed by 1 base and 6 bases, with 10 bases remaining between them. CDR1 is SEHNR, CDR2 FQNEAQ, per germline (reference sequence). This CDR3 comprises 13 residues. CDR3 nucleotide sequence: TGTGCCAGCAGCTTAGGGTCGACAGGCGAGCAGTACGTC. Translated: CASSLGSTGEQYV.

The chain recombines TRBV19 with TRBJ1-4; D unresolved. The CDR3 is 17 amino acids. Trimming cost V 10 bases and J 4 bases, with 25 bases left between them. From germline, CDR1 is LNHDA and CDR2 SQIVND (reference sequence). The CDR3 sequence: CATRPTFTASINEKLFF. CDR3 DNA: TGTGCCACCCGTCCCACCTTTACAGCTTCGATTAATGAAAAACTGTTTTTT.

The rearrangement uses TRBV7-2 and TRBJ2-5; the match to TRBD2 covers 14 bases. With V trimmed by 2 bases and J by 4 bases, 3 bases remained unmatched. The CDR3 spans 16 residues. Germline loops: CDR1 SGHTA, CDR2 FQGNSA. The CDR3 sequence: CASSLTTSGGVETQYF. The CDR3 nucleotides are TGTGCCAGCAGCTTAACGACTAGCGGGGGGGTAGAGACCCAGTACTTC.